Detailed here is one T cell receptor (beta chain). This clonotype was observed many times. Which antigen it targets is not known. No much larger clonotype is one base removed from it; base qualities were not supplied. A distance of 12 bases separates the germline ends of V and J, which lose 6 bases and 0 bases respectively. CDR1 is given as MNHEY and CDR2 as SVGEGT, both from the germline V gene. Measured from the cysteine to the phenylalanine, the CDR3 is 15 residues long. Solely the CDR3 DNA is kept, with 45 bases framed from the first base. The sample was run on an Illumina HiSeq 1500. TCRdb cleaned the public reads at Q25 with fastp, built clones with MiXCR and kept in-frame beta chains. Entries that share a CDR3 protein sequence are merged under the most common genes and DNA. In this sample the table shows 250,000 to 300,000 distinct CDR3 sequences, around 8.7% of which occur a single time. The ten largest clones capture approximately 16% of the sample.

This sample is drawn from a study of T cell repertoires in cytomegalovirus infection (dated by TCRdb to between 2018 and 2020). About the study as a whole: Donor HLA type was relevant to the analysis, as public TCR beta signatures indicated carriage of CMV infection together with the matching HLA type. Broader findings and caveats from the paper: Carriers of CMV infection plus the relevant HLA type were discriminated by the cumulative frequency of public TCR beta family members in the study cohort and in an independent roughly 350-donor cohort. In the ex vivo response, HLA-C-restricted CMV-specific TCR beta clonotypes were dominant, and in two of eight donors the single most frequent clonotype came from this HLA-C-restricted group.

This TCR was sampled from a human donor in good health (CMV status not recorded). Some clones in this sample may be carry-over from other donors' samples. Sequences were obtained from PBMCs. In this chain, TRBV6-2 or TRBV6-3 is recombined with TRBJ1-5; a tentative D call is TRBD1 (6 bases match). CDR3 protein: CASSPGQTSNQPQHF. The bases read TGTGCCAGCAGCCCGGGACAAACTAGCAATCAGCCCCAGCATTTT.